This TCR beta chain derives from a study of cytomegalovirus exposure and HLA in healthy donors. Study-wide context: Unique TCRs from HLA-typed donors, 70 million to 100 million of them, were held in an early data release. Study-wide points: A later analysis showed that HLA-associated TCR beta chains had undergone more clonal expansion than equally common others. A few V segments could not be told apart, such as TRBV6-2 and TRBV6-3, and were left out. Available immune exposure information was restricted to CMV serostatus only.

Notes on this clone: Its antigen is as yet unknown.

This CDR3 comprises 16 residues. Per the germline V gene, CDR1 is LGHNA and CDR2 is YSLEER. The PCR made use of 60 Vbeta and 13 Jbeta primers. Profiled with immunoSEQ multiplex PCR; TCRdb holds only in-frame clones, not every one. The top ten clones hold 8.5% to 9.5% of a sample with around 110,000 clones, 50% to 70% of them seen once. The clonotype comes from a middle-aged woman in good health and CMV-seropositive. The chain joins TRBV4-3 to TRBJ2-5; D is undetermined. The end of the DNA is better explained by TRBJ2-7, so the J call may be wrong. Source material: PBMCs. The CDR3 loop reads CASSQDSGGYSYEQYF. CDR3 DNA sequence: TGCGCCAGCAGCCAAGATTCTGGCGGATACTCCTACGAGCAGTACTTC.